This entry lists 11 T cell receptor beta chains sequenced from one sample in a study of metastatic and nonmetastatic thyroid tumors. Patients were all untreated before their thyroid surgery. TCRdb ran MiXCR on the PCR reads. Here the sample spans some 21,000 clones, 20% being singletons. The sample taken for sequencing was blood. The receptor source for this set is a female donor with papillary thyroid cancer or a benign thyroid nodule (not recorded which). Some clones in this sample may be carry-over from other donors' samples.

Judged by abundance, this clone is medium-sized. The V call is TRBV27, the J call TRBJ1-6, with TRBD1 matching over 7 bases. Per the germline V gene, CDR1 is MNHEY and CDR2 is SMNVEV (reference sequence). The CDR3 consists of 15 residues. Unmatched junction bases numbered 6, after V lost 0 bases and J lost 10 bases. CDR3 sequence: CASSLSSTGRSPLHF. CDR3 in DNA: TGTGCCAGCAGTTTATCGTCGACAGGGCGGTCACCCCTCCACTTT.

Sample share makes this clone medium-sized. The chain combines TRBV28 with TRBJ2-3; perhaps TRBD2 as D (6 bases). From germline, CDR1 is MDHEN and CDR2 SYDVKM. This CDR3 spans 15 amino acids. V was shortened by 2 bases and J by 2 bases, with 11 bases between the two germline ends. DNA of the CDR3: TGTGCCAGCAGTTTACCTAGCGCCCTCACAGATACGCAGTATTTT. This sequence encodes CASSLPSALTDTQYF.

This clone was seen a single time. The chain has TRBV5-4 and TRBJ2-7; no firm D call. The CDR3 is 13 amino acids. V was clipped by 4 bases and J by 6 bases, with 14 bases between them. Germline V gene sequence: CDR1 SGHNT, CDR2 YYREEE (reference sequence). CDR3 sequence reads: CASSPEASPEQYF. The CDR3 coding sequence is TGTGCCAGCAGCCCCGAGGCCTCCCCCGAGCAGTACTTC. The complete variable domain, with remaining parts taken from reference TRBV5-4 and TRBJ2-7, reads ETGVTQSPTHLIKTRGQQVTLRCSSQSGHNTVSWYQQALGQGPQFIFQYYREEENGRGNFPPRFSGLQFPNYSSELNVNALELDDSALYLCASSPEASPEQYFGPGTRLTVT.

This clone is medium-sized within its sample. The chain joins TRBV5-1 to TRBJ1-1, with a weak D call TRBD1 (5 bases). V dropped 4 bases and J dropped 5 bases, with 9 bases sitting between them. The CDR3 has 12 amino acids. Germline assignment: CDR1 SGHRS and CDR2 YFSETQ. The CDR3 sequence: CASSKGLTEAFF. The CDR3 DNA is TGCGCCAGCAGCAAGGGACTTACTGAAGCTTTCTTT.

In its sample, this clone is medium-sized. This chain's CDR3 is CASTLAGADTQYF. CDR3 in DNA: TGTGCCAGCACCCTAGCGGGGGCAGATACGCAGTATTTT. J is TRBJ2-3 and V is TRBV6-2 or TRBV6-3; 10 bases line up with TRBD2. Germline-derived CDR1 and CDR2 are MNHEY and SVGEGT. This CDR3 spans 13 amino acids. V was pared by 7 bases and J by 4 bases, with 2 bases of the junction left unmatched.

This clone was counted ten times or more. V gene TRBV2 combines with J gene TRBJ1-2; 10 bases map to TRBD1. Germline V lookup: CDR1 SNHLY, CDR2 FYNNEI. Trimming removed 4 bases from V and 3 bases from J; junction bases left unmatched: 2. The CDR3 has 14 residues. The CDR3 reads CASSGGTGDYGYTF. In DNA form, the CDR3 reads TGTGCCAGCAGTGGCGGGACAGGGGACTATGGCTACACCTTC.

This clone has ten or more counts. The chain couples TRBV20-1 to TRBJ2-3; TRBD2 agrees at 9 bases. Losses at the gene ends were 5 bases for V and 13 bases for J; bases not matched to a gene: 10. CDR1 is DFQATT and CDR2 is SNEGSKA in the germline V gene (reference sequence). This CDR3 contains 12 residues. The CDR3 sequence is CSAPQGAGGKYF. The CDR3 bases are TGCAGTGCTCCCCAAGGAGCGGGGGGCAAGTATTTT.

Judged by abundance, this clone is medium-sized. The rearrangement joins TRBV6-1 to TRBJ2-7, with 7 bases fitting TRBD1. Germline trimming cut 5 bases from V and 3 bases from J; bases unmatched to any gene: 7. The germline gives CDR1 MNHNS, CDR2 SASEGT. This CDR3 spans 14 amino acids. CDR3 protein: CASSFTGTDYEQYF. CDR3 coding DNA: TGTGCCAGCAGTTTTACAGGGACAGACTACGAGCAGTACTTC.

DNA of the CDR3: TGTGCCAGCAGCTTAGCTGCGACAGGGATGGGTAAGGAGTACGAGCAGTACTTC. Its protein product is CASSLAATGMGKEYEQYF. The gene calls are TRBV7-2 and TRBJ2-7, with TRBD1 identical over 7 bases. Looked up from germline, CDR1 is SGHTA and CDR2 is FQGNSA. J was trimmed by 4 bases and V by 0 bases; bases with no gene match: 15. This CDR3 region has 18 residues.

The CDR3 sequence is CARRLEVGLLNGYTF. In nucleotides, the CDR3 is TGTGCCAGAAGATTAGAAGTGGGCCTACTCAATGGCTACACCTTC. This rearrangement joins TRBV7-8 to TRBJ1-2, with no clear D. The CDR3 extends over 15 amino acids. Trimming shortened V by 9 bases and J by 6 bases, and 23 bases separated the two germline ends. CDR1 and CDR2 from the germline V gene are SGHVS and FQNEAQ.

This clone was found many times. The CDR3 reads CASSVGNGEGETQYF. Written as DNA, the CDR3 is TGTGCCAGCAGCGTAGGAAACGGGGAGGGGGAGACCCAGTACTTC. This chain joins TRBV9 and TRBJ2-5; 7 nucleotides agree with TRBD2. The CDR3 totals 15 residues. The V gene end was trimmed by 0 bases and the J gene end by 5 bases; junction bases not matched to a gene: 7. CDR1 and CDR2 from the germline V gene are SGDLS and YYNGEE.